The TCR beta chain described here comes from a study of identical twins. TCRdb independently ran MiXCR on the 5' RACE reads; one entry per CDR3 protein. The sample yields roughly 480,000 distinct CDR3 sequences, more than 20% seen once. CDR3 length equals 14 residues. With 6 bases removed from V and 4 bases from J, the gap between germline ends came to 18 bases. CDR1 DFQATT and CDR2 SNEGSKA come from the germline V gene (reference sequence). The same sample was also studied in work on T cells expressing NK-cell markers. As reported in that work: In about 6 donors, dominant CD3+CD56+NKG2C+ clones formed about 1.0-7.5% of CD8+ cells.

The sequenced sample consisted of CD4+ T cells sorted from blood. The source of this sequence is a woman between 18 and 29 years old in good health. The chain is built from TRBV20-1 and TRBJ1-2; D perhaps matches TRBD1 (5 bases). CDR3 in amino acids: CSALPGAAIYGYTF. CDR3 nucleotide sequence: TGCAGTGCACTTCCCGGGGCCGCAATCTATGGCTACACCTTC.